These 9 T cell receptor beta chains came from one sample sequenced in a study of PD-L1 blockade in urothelial cancer. Sample time point: pretreatment peripheral blood. Profiling relied on immunoSEQ multiplex PCR, and the TCRdb table lists in-frame clones only, not all of them. The sample yields tens of thousands of clones, over 65% seen once. This material consisted of PBMCs, taken around atezolizumab (anti-PD-L1) treatment. Receptors originate from a man aged 55 to 70 with urothelial cancer.

The chain links TRBV9 to TRBJ2-7; possibly TRBD2 for D (5 bases). Trimming shortened V by 3 bases and J by 3 bases, and 25 bases separated the two germline ends. The CDR3 is 18 amino acids. Looked up from germline, CDR1 is SGDLS and CDR2 is YYNGEE. The CDR3, as DNA: TGTGCCAGCAGCGCCTGGCGACCCCGGGATCCGGGGTACTACGAGCAGTACTTC. Amino acid sequence: CASSAWRPRDPGYYEQYF.

Worth noting for this clone: The missing conserved phenylalanine or tryptophan at the end of this CDR3 makes a read error likely. The V gene is TRBV4-1, the J gene TRBJ1-2, with TRBD1 identical over 8 bases. J was trimmed by 6 bases and V by 1 base; bases with no gene match: 4. The CDR3 is 14 amino acids. Per germline, CDR1 MGHRA and CDR2 YSYEKL. CDR3 sequence reads: CASSQVPGGDGYTL. The CDR3 nucleotides are TGCGCCAGCAGCCAAGTCCCAGGGGGCGATGGCTACACCCTC.

The genes are TRBV11-2 and TRBJ1-2, with 8 bases aligning to TRBD1. Per the germline V gene, CDR1 is SGHAT and CDR2 is FQNNGV. The junction had 6 bases not matched to a gene; V was cut back by 3 bases and J by 9 bases. The CDR3 runs to 13 residues. The CDR3 reads CASSFQGARSYTF. CDR3 bases: TGTGCCAGCAGCTTTCAGGGGGCTAGGAGCTACACCTTC.

This sequence joins TRBV4-2 and TRBJ2-7, with a tentative D call TRBD2 (5 bases). V was cut by 0 bases and J by 3 bases, with 9 bases left in between. Per germline, CDR1 LGHNA and CDR2 YNFKEQ. The CDR3 totals 14 residues. The CDR3 bases are TGTGCCAGCAGCCAAGAACTAGGCCTCTACGAGCAGTACTTC. It is translated as CASSQELGLYEQYF.

The chain uses TRBV7-9 and TRBJ1-1, with a weak D call TRBD1 (6 bases). Trimming cost V 5 bases and J 2 bases, with 9 bases left between them. CDR3 length: 13 amino acids. Looked up from germline, CDR1 is SEHNR and CDR2 is FQNEAQ (reference sequence). CDR3 loop: CASSKQGNTEAFF. The CDR3 DNA sequence: TGTGCCAGCAGCAAACAGGGCAACACTGAAGCTTTCTTT.

This clone was observed once. The rearrangement links TRBV5-1 to TRBJ2-3; D may be TRBD1 (6 bases). Germline V gives CDR1 SGHRS, CDR2 YFSETQ. V lost 4 bases, J lost 1 base, and 10 bases lay in between. The CDR3 covers 14 residues. This chain's CDR3 is CASSPRTGTDTQYF. CDR3 DNA: TGCGCCAGCAGCCCAAGGACAGGCACAGATACGCAGTATTTT.

The chain is built from TRBV9 and TRBJ1-2; D perhaps matches TRBD1 (6 bases). Per the germline V gene, CDR1 is SGDLS and CDR2 is YYNGEE. V lost 0 bases to trimming and J lost 4 bases, with 13 bases between them. This CDR3 is built from 15 residues. The CDR3 DNA reads as TGTGCCAGCAGCGTAGCTGGGGGCAGGAGCTATGGCTACACCTTC. It is translated as CASSVAGGRSYGYTF.

This clone was observed a single time. This chain connects TRBV30 to TRBJ1-2, with D possibly being TRBD1 (6 bases). Germline V gives CDR1 GTSNPN, CDR2 SVGIG (reference sequence). CDR3 length equals 14 residues. V was cut by 2 bases and J by 6 bases, with 16 bases left in between. The CDR3 is CAWSRDTPRDGYTF. The DNA for the CDR3 is TGTGCCTGGAGTCGGGACACCCCTCGCGATGGCTACACCTTC.

This chain joins TRBV6-5 and TRBJ2-1; 7 bases are shared with TRBD2. The junction had 4 bases not matched to a gene; V was cut back by 0 bases and J by 5 bases. Germline assignment: CDR1 MNHEY and CDR2 SVGAGI. The CDR3 has 15 amino acids. CDR3 coding DNA: TGTGCCAGCAGTTACTCAGGACTAGGCCACAATGAGCAGTTCTTC. It encodes CASSYSGLGHNEQFF.